This paragraph covers one T cell receptor (beta chain) sequence. The data are from a study of radiotherapy plus CTLA-4 blockade in lung cancer. As for the study in general: Objective responses arose in roughly 18% of patients, and over 25% experienced disease control.

Generated by immunoSEQ multiplex PCR, the TCRdb table keeps only in-frame clones and is missing some. This sample has about 90,000 clones, with 72% found just once. The receptor was derived from a human donor with non-small cell lung cancer that progressed on radiotherapy plus ipilimumab. Sequencing was performed on peripheral blood, taken from a patient treated with radiotherapy plus ipilimumab.

CDR3 DNA sequence: TGTGCCAGCAGCCGGACAGGGGCAAGAGACAATCAGCCCCAGCATTTT. Its translation is CASSRTGARDNQPQHF. This rearrangement joins TRBV27 to TRBJ1-5, with 9 positions matching TRBD1. V shed 6 bases and J 3 bases; nucleotides not matched to a gene: 9. Germline assignment: CDR1 MNHEY and CDR2 SMNVEV (reference sequence). The CDR3 runs 16 residues.